This note documents a single TCR beta chain sequence. The CDR3 runs to 17 residues. V trimming: 4 bases; J trimming: 0 bases; junction bases outside the gene matches: 9. The germline CDR1 and CDR2 sequences are MDHEN and SYDVKM. This sample is drawn from a study of T cell responses to AZD1222 COVID-19 vaccine. Measured with immunoSEQ multiplex PCR; TCRdb has only the in-frame clones, and not every one. The data show about 180,000 clones, just over 85% seen once. The material sequenced was peripheral blood, taken 28 days after the second AZD1222 dose. The V gene is TRBV28, the J gene TRBJ2-7; TRBD2 matches at 10 bases. This TCR was sampled from an adult who received the AZD1222 COVID-19 vaccine. The CDR3, as DNA: TGTGCCAGCAGTTATAGGGTAGCGGGGGGCAACTCCTACGAGCAGTACTTC. It specifies CASSYRVAGGNSYEQYF.